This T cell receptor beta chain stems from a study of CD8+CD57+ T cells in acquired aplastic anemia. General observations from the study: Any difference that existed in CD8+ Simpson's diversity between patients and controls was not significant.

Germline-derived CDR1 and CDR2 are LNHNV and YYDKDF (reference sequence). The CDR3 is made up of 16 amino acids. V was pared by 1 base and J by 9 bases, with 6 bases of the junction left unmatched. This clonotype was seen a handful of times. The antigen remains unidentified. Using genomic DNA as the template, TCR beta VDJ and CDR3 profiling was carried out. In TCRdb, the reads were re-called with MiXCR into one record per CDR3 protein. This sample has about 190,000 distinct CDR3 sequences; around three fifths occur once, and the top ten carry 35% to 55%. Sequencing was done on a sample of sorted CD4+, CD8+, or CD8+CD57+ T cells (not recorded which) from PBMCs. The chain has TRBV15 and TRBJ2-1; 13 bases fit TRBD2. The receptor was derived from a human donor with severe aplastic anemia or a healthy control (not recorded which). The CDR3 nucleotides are TGTGCCACCAGCAGAGCCGGGACTAGCGGGATGGGTGAGCAGTTCTTC. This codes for CATSRAGTSGMGEQFF.